This TCR beta chain comes out of a study of cytomegalovirus exposure and HLA in healthy donors. Germline CDR1 is SQVTM and CDR2 is ANQGSEA. The CDR3 contains 13 residues. The V gene lost 7 bases and the J gene lost 3 bases, with 13 bases spanning the gap. Primers for the PCR totalled 60 Vbeta and 13 Jbeta. The table came from immunoSEQ multiplex PCR; TCRdb's copy has only in-frame clones and leaves some out. The repertoire holds more than 95,000 clones, with around 79% as singletons. Overall study findings and caveats: Within the data, a cluster of highly shared sequence variants was likely a sequencing artifact. A later analysis found that most CMV-associated TCR beta chains appeared HLA-restricted. Analysis performed later showed TCR beta chains linked to HLA being more clonally expanded than equally common others. A later analysis linked a missense variant in DCLRE1C to the trimming of TCR beta V and J genes.

Notes on this clone: Its antigen is not known.

Sequencing used PBMCs. This TCR was recovered from a man aged 55-75 years in good health and CMV-seropositive. The chain employs TRBV29-1 and TRBJ1-5, with TRBD1 as a possible D gene (6 bases). The CDR3 sequence: CSARDNHNQPQHF. The CDR3 coding sequence is TGCAGCGCTCGGGACAACCACAATCAGCCCCAGCATTTT.